This T cell receptor (beta chain) is from a study of OX40 agonist ivuxolimab in advanced cancers. About the investigation overall: The costimulatory receptor OX40 (CD134) was targeted by ivuxolimab, a fully human IgG2 agonistic monoclonal antibody. Intravenous ivuxolimab was administered to patients every 2 weeks at six dose levels: 0.01, 0.1, 0.3, 1.5, 3 and 10 mg/kg. Among the approximately 50 dose-escalation patients, approximately 20 had hepatocellular carcinoma, about 15 melanoma, 9 renal cell carcinoma and 9 head and neck cancer. A male proportion of roughly 80% and a mean age of about 60 years, ranging from 23 to 79, were recorded for the dose-escalation cohort. Patients were allowed to have had prior anti-PD-1, anti-PD-L1 or anti-CTLA-4 therapy, and around 43% of the dose-escalation patients had been treated with checkpoint inhibitors. Partial responses were achieved by three dose-escalation patients, of whom one had hepatocellular carcinoma and two had cutaneous melanoma. Peripheral TCRbeta sequencing aimed to test whether ivuxolimab altered TCR sequence diversity and caused clonal T-cell expansion. The paper covers the monotherapy dose-escalation part of the phase I ivuxolimab trial, which included N of about 50 patients. The paper as a whole reports these results and caveats: Low levels of normalized T-cell clonal expansion were also shown by some nonresponding patients. After ivuxolimab, CD8+ T cells had more expanded clones than CD4+ T cells on average. At doses of 0.1 to 3.0 mg/kg, clonal expansion of both CD4+ and CD8+ T cells in blood was seen between baseline and week 6. The antigen specificity of the peripheral T cells that underwent clonal expansion was not determined. In partial responders in the 0.1-3.0 mg/kg groups, normalized peripheral clonal expansion was found to be among the lowest, especially among CD8+ T cells.

Genomic DNA was isolated from the sorted cells so that the TCRbeta CDR3 region could be sequenced. The immunoSEQ Assay was used for sequencing of TCRbeta CDR3 regions. Here the immuneACCESS table is served through TCRdb, limited to in-frame sequences with V and J called. Missing clones are a known gap in these copies; in checked studies unresolved V genes cover under half, and the rest lacks a known reason. The sample data list fewer than 25,000 clones, and roughly 84% of these were observed just once. Approximately 35% of the sample is taken by the ten largest. As regards this clone: Its antigen is currently not known. The record has no base qualities; no much larger clone is one base away.

V ends up 5 bases short and J 5 bases short, with an unmatched junction base count of 16. CDR1 and CDR2, looked up from the germline V gene, are SGHAT and FQNNGV. The CDR3 numbers 19 residues from cysteine through phenylalanine. The only DNA kept is the CDR3, 57 bases in frame from the first base. The trial excluded patients who had a history of autoimmune disease or who were on systemic immunosuppression. Peripheral blood for TCR sequencing was collected from all dose cohorts at baseline, on cycle 4 day 1, and on cycle 7 day 1. Samples came from an open-label, multicenter, first-in-human phase I dose-escalation trial of ivuxolimab. The trial enrolled adults with locally advanced or metastatic head and neck squamous cell, hepatocellular, melanoma or renal cell carcinoma. Before TCR sequencing, CD4+ T cells and CD8+ T cells from peripheral blood were sorted into separate populations.

The chain joins TRBV11-2 to TRBJ2-3, with 13 bases matching TRBD2. The sequences come from CD4+ or CD8+ T cells sorted from blood, collected in a trial of the OX40 agonist ivuxolimab. The clonotype was recovered from an adult with an advanced solid tumor such as melanoma, head and neck, liver or kidney cancer. The CDR3 loop reads CASSPGTSGDYLTRDTQYF. At the DNA level, the sequence is TGTGCCAGCAGCCCTGGGACTAGCGGGGATTATCTGACACGAGATACGCAGTATTTT.